Shown below are 10 T cell receptor beta chains from a single sample sequenced in a study of human T cells and chemical hapten exposure. Time point indicated: patch test 2, 6 weeks after DPC sensitization. Treatment defined: therapeutic diphenylcyclopropenone sensitization with weekly scalp DPC. Via MiXCR, TCRdb re-called the RACE reads, giving one row per CDR3 protein. The repertoire includes about 82,000 distinct CDR3 sequences, 6% to 8.5% of them detected once, and approximately 1.3% sits in the top ten. This material consisted of whole blood, taken in connection with sensitization to the hapten diphenylcyclopropenone (DPC). Receptors were obtained from a woman in her 30s with alopecia areata. Some clones in this sample may be carry-over from other donors' samples.

This clonotype appeared many times. The genes are TRBV20-1 and TRBJ1-2; D call uncertain. In germline, CDR1 is DFQATT, CDR2 SNEGSKA (reference sequence). The CDR3 sequence is 12 residues long. V was cut by 2 bases and J by 5 bases, with 9 bases left in between. As DNA, the CDR3 is TGCAGTGCTAGAACGCCCCTGTATGGCTACACCTTC. It specifies CSARTPLYGYTF.

The CDR3 sequence: CASSIGPPGGNQPQHF. As DNA, the CDR3 is TGTGCCAGTAGTATAGGCCCCCCGGGGGGCAATCAGCCCCAGCATTTT. The V call is TRBV19, the J call TRBJ1-5; D is perhaps TRBD1 (5 bases). CDR3 size: 16 residues. Trimming stripped 1 base from V and 2 bases from J, with 12 bases between. Germline loops: CDR1 LNHDA, CDR2 SQIVND (reference sequence).

In this sample, this clonotype turned up a few times. The CDR3, as DNA: TGCAGTGCTGGGGCTTCCAACAGGAGGACCGTTACCTTC. As protein: CSAGASNRRTVTF. The gene calls are TRBV20-1 and TRBJ1-2; possibly TRBD1 for D (5 bases). The length of the CDR3 is 13 residues. The V gene lost 5 bases and the J gene lost 14 bases, with 24 bases spanning the gap. Germline V gene data show CDR1 as DFQATT and CDR2 as SNEGSKA (reference sequence).

The V and J genes are TRBV6-6 and TRBJ2-7, with TRBD2 matching over 9 bases. Unmatched junction bases numbered 8, after V lost 6 bases and J lost 2 bases. The germline CDR1 and CDR2 sequences are MNHNY and SVGAGI (reference sequence). The CDR3 spans 15 residues. The CDR3: CASRLLAGATYEQYF. The CDR3 nucleotides read TGTGCCAGCAGGTTATTAGCGGGGGCTACCTACGAGCAGTACTTC.

The table lists this clonotype with many counts. The rearrangement uses TRBV12-3 or TRBV12-4 and TRBJ1-4; a weak D match, TRBD1 (6 bases). V was cut by 5 bases and J by 1 base, with 8 bases left in between. The CDR3 covers 14 residues. CDR3 amino acids: CASSRQETNEKLFF. The CDR3 nucleotides are TGTGCCAGCAGTCGACAGGAAACTAATGAAAAACTGTTTTTT.

In this sample, this clonotype turned up many times. The V and J genes are TRBV3-1 and TRBJ2-7; no clear D. Trimming removed 3 bases at V and 4 bases at J, with 10 bases between. The CDR3 sequence is 13 residues long. From germline, CDR1 is LGHDT and CDR2 YNNKEL (reference sequence). The CDR3 DNA reads TGTGCCAGCAGCCAGGAAGGGAAATACGAGCAGTACTTC. As protein: CASSQEGKYEQYF.

This clonotype appeared many times. The V gene is TRBV14, the J gene TRBJ2-1; D unresolved. Trimming shortened V by 4 bases and J by 8 bases, and 12 bases separated the two germline ends. This CDR3 region has 13 residues. Germline CDR1 reads SGHDN; CDR2 reads FVKESK. CDR3 DNA: TGTGCCAGCAGCCCCACCAATGTAGATGAGCAGTTCTTC. This codes for CASSPTNVDEQFF. Drawing the rest from reference TRBV14 and TRBJ2-1, the complete variable domain is EAGVTQFPSHSVIEKGQTVTLRCDPISGHDNLYWYRRVMGKEIKFLLHFVKESKQDESGMPNNRFLAERTGGTYSTLKVQPAELEDSGVYFCASSPTNVDEQFFGPGTRLTVL.

This clonotype was seen many times. The chain is built from TRBV11-3 and TRBJ2-7; D unclear. This CDR3 is built from 12 residues. V was pared by 5 bases and J by 3 bases, with 8 bases between. CDR1 and CDR2 from the germline V gene are SGHNT and YENEEA. CDR3 protein: CASSLTYYEQYF. Here the CDR3 DNA reads TGTGCCAGCAGCCTAACATACTACGAGCAGTACTTC.

This clonotype was counted at least ten times. J is TRBJ2-3 and V is TRBV2; TRBD2 matches at 11 bases. V shed 5 bases and J 6 bases; nucleotides not matched to a gene: 13. From germline, CDR1 is SNHLY and CDR2 FYNNEI. The CDR3 is 17 amino acids. The CDR3 sequence: CASSPSGWLAGGDTQYF. Written as DNA, the CDR3 is TGTGCCAGCAGTCCATCGGGCTGGCTAGCGGGGGGTGATACGCAGTATTTT.

This clonotype was seen many times. The chain is built from TRBV5-1 and TRBJ2-1; tentatively, D is TRBD2 (7 bases). The germline gives CDR1 SGHRS, CDR2 YFSETQ. This CDR3 region has 14 residues. Trimming removed 2 bases from V and 8 bases from J, with 14 bases in between. CDR3 sequence: CASSFVGGPDEQFF. The CDR3 DNA reads TGCGCCAGCAGCTTTGTGGGGGGGCCCGATGAGCAGTTCTTC.